This TCR beta chain was identified in a study of response to subunit inactivated influenza vaccine. Overall study results and limits: With each seasonal influenza vaccination, the authors suggested, few new T cells are recruited.

Worth noting for this clonotype: Its antigen remains unidentified.

This CDR3 contains 16 residues. The germline CDR1 and CDR2 sequences are LGHDT and YNNKEL (reference sequence). V shed 3 bases and J shed 4 bases, with 16 bases lying between them. TCRdb used MiXCR to reprocess the RT-PCR reads, holding one entry per CDR3 protein. This sample has hundreds of thousands of distinct CDR3 sequences, with 16% found just once. This chain connects TRBV3-1 to TRBJ2-1, with D possibly matching TRBD1 (6 bases). This sample comprised CD4+ T cells sorted from PBMCs, obtained approximately 25 months after vaccination. This TCR was sampled from a man between 45 and 75 years old who received an inactivated influenza vaccine. The CDR3 sequence: CASSHSTGLIYNEQFF. DNA for the CDR3: TGTGCCAGCAGCCATTCTACAGGGTTGATTTACAATGAGCAGTTCTTC.